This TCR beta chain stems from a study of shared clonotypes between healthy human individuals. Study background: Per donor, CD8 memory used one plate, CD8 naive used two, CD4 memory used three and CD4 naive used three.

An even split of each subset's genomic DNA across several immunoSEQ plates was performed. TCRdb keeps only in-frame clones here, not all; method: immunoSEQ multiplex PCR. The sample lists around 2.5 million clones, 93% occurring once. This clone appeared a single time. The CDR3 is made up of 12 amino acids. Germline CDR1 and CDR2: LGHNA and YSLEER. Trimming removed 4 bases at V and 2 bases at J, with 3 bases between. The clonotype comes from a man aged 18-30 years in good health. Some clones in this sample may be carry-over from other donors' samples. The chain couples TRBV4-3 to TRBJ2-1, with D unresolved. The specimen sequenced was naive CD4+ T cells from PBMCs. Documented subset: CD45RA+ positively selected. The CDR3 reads CASSRTYNEQFF. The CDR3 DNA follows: TGCGCCAGCAGCCGAACCTACAATGAGCAGTTCTTC.